This is a list of T cell receptor beta chains from one sample in a study of identical twins. TCRdb analysed the 5' RACE reads with MiXCR anew, one entry per CDR3 protein. The repertoire consists of fewer than 800,000 distinct CDR3 sequences, with 7% to 7.5% occurring once and the leading ten covering roughly 1.5%. These same data were also listed under a study on yellow fever vaccine responses in identical twins.

What was sequenced was PBMCs. These receptor sequences come from a woman in her late teens or twenties in good health. Both conserved end residues are part of each CDR3. D genes are given only for firm matches. Expanded clones are given a class, and other clones once, few, many or no size at all.

NA | NA | TRBJ2-1 | TRBV2 | TGTGCCAGCAAGTCTAGACCGGAGTTCTTC | CASKSRPEFF
TRBD2 | NA | TRBJ2-3 | TRBV20-1 | TGCAGTGCTAGAGCGGAAGGTTGGGCTAGCGGAGTTAGCACAGATACGCAGTATTTT | CSARAEGWASGVSTDTQYF
TRBD1 | few | TRBJ1-1 | TRBV14 | TGTGCCAGCAGCCAAGGCAGGGGGCACCCTTCGAACACTGAAGCTTTCTTT | CASSQGRGHPSNTEAFF
NA | few | TRBJ2-1 | TRBV5-1 | TGCGCCAGCAGCTTGGCTACGGGATACGGCAATGAGCAGTTCTTC | CASSLATGYGNEQFF
NA | NA | TRBJ1-1 | TRBV24-1 | TGTGCCACCAGTGATTTCGGATACACTGAAGCTTTCTTT | CATSDFGYTEAFF
NA | few | TRBJ2-7 | TRBV6-1 | TGTGCCAGCGAGCTGGCTACCGGACTCTACGAGCAGTACTTC | CASELATGLYEQYF
NA | few | TRBJ2-1 | TRBV6-2/TRBV6-3 | TGTGCCAGCACCCAGCCTAGCAATGAGCAGTTCTTC | CASTQPSNEQFF
NA | many | TRBJ2-2 | TRBV12-3/TRBV12-4 | TGTGCCAGCAGTTTCAGGGTTGATGCCGGGGAGCTGTTTTTT | CASSFRVDAGELFF
NA | many | TRBJ1-4 | TRBV19 | TGTGCCAGTAGTCTCCAGGGGAGTGGTAATGAAAAACTGTTTTTT | CASSLQGSGNEKLFF
TRBD2 | many | TRBJ2-1 | TRBV20-1 | TGCAGTGCTAGAGATCGGAGGCGGGGGACTAGCGGGTTTAGCTCCTACAATGAGCAGTTCTTC | CSARDRRRGTSGFSSYNEQFF
NA | few | TRBJ2-5 | TRBV3-1 | TGTGCCAGCAGCCAAGGATCGGGAATCCAGTACTTC | CASSQGSGIQYF
NA | few | TRBJ2-1 | TRBV6-1 | TGTGCCAGCAGTGAAGCAGCCCGCTCCTACAATGAGCAGTTCTTC | CASSEAARSYNEQFF
NA | few | TRBJ2-7 | TRBV20-1 | TGCAGTGCTAGAGTGCCCAGTATGCACGAGCAGTACTTC | CSARVPSMHEQYF
TRBD1 | NA | TRBJ2-2 | TRBV20-1 | TGCAGTGCTACAGGGGGCATAACGAACACCGGGGAGCTGTTTTTT | CSATGGITNTGELFF
TRBD1 | many | TRBJ2-5 | TRBV20-1 | TGCAGTGCAAACTCTCAGGGACAGGGGGGAGAGACCCAGTACTTC | CSANSQGQGGETQYF
NA | few | TRBJ2-5 | TRBV3-1 | TGTGCCAGCAGCCAAGACACCCAAGAGACCCAGTACTTC | CASSQDTQETQYF
NA | few | TRBJ1-1 | TRBV6-5 | TGTGCCAGCAGTTATAGTAGGACTATGAACACTGAAGCTTTCTTT | CASSYSRTMNTEAFF
TRBD2 | many | TRBJ2-1 | TRBV9 | TGTGCCAGCAGCCCGCTAGCGGGAAGTAAAAATGAGCAGTTCTTC | CASSPLAGSKNEQFF
TRBD2 | few | TRBJ2-3 | TRBV20-1 | TGCAGCCCGCGGGAGGGCCCAGATACGCAGTATTTT | CSPREGPDTQYF
TRBD1 | NA | TRBJ2-7 | TRBV18 | TGTGCCAGCTCACAGGGGGCATCCTCCTACGAGCAGTACTTC | CASSQGASSYEQYF
NA | NA | TRBJ2-7 | TRBV21-1 | TGTGCCAGCAGCAAAGCAGGACTAGCTTACGAGCAGTACTTC | CASSKAGLAYEQYF
TRBD1 | NA | TRBJ2-7 | TRBV4-1 | TGCGCCAGCAGCCGCGGGACAGGGGGTTCCTACGAGAAGTACTTC | CASSRGTGGSYEKYF
NA | many | TRBJ2-1 | TRBV27 | TGTGCCAGCAGTATAGCGGTCTACAACCCCAATGAGCAGTTCTTC | CASSIAVYNPNEQFF
NA | many | TRBJ2-5 | TRBV5-1 | TGCGCCAGCAGCTTGGAGGACAGTCGCCCAATGGAGACCCAGTACTTC | CASSLEDSRPMETQYF
NA | NA | TRBJ2-1 | TRBV5-1 | TGCGCCAGCAGCTTGGTTGAGGGTGGCTACAATGAGCAGTTCTTC | CASSLVEGGYNEQFF
NA | many | TRBJ2-1 | TRBV12-3/TRBV12-4 | TGTGCCAGCAGTTTTCGGGGAAGCTCCTACAATGAGCAGTTCTTC | CASSFRGSSYNEQFF
NA | NA | TRBJ2-2 | TRBV15 | TGTGCCACCAGCAGAGCTCGGCACGGGGCCGGGGAGCTGTTTTTT | CATSRARHGAGELFF
NA | NA | TRBJ1-1 | TRBV7-9 | TGTGCCAGCAGCTCGAAACAACTCGTAACTGAAGCTTTCTTT | CASSSKQLVTEAFF
NA | few | TRBJ2-3 | TRBV10-3 | TGTGCCATCAGTGGCGGCGGGACAAGAGATACGCAGTATTTT | CAISGGGTRDTQYF
NA | many | TRBJ2-1 | TRBV20-1 | TGCAGTGCTTCCCGGGGGGCAGATGAGCAGTTCTTC | CSASRGADEQFF
TRBD1 | few | TRBJ2-7 | TRBV6-7 | TGTGCCAGCAGTTACTCTTTTGGGGACAGTTCCTACGAGCAGTACTTC | CASSYSFGDSSYEQYF
TRBD1 | NA | TRBJ2-3 | TRBV12-3/TRBV12-4 | TGTGCCAGCAGCCTAGGGACAGGGGTTTTAGGCACAGATACGCAGTATTTT | CASSLGTGVLGTDTQYF
NA | many | TRBJ2-7 | TRBV11-2 | TGTGCCAGCAGCTTATCGGACCACATTCGGTCCTACGAGCAGTACTTC | CASSLSDHIRSYEQYF
NA | NA | TRBJ2-1 | TRBV5-1 | TGCGCCAGCAGTGCGGGTTTCGACAATGAGCAGTTCTTC | CASSAGFDNEQFF
NA | many | TRBJ1-6 | TRBV7-2 | TGTGCCAGCAGCCCAAGACCCCCTCGGGATTCACCCCTCCACTTT | CASSPRPPRDSPLHF
NA | NA | TRBJ2-5 | TRBV28 | TGTGCCAGCAGTAAGGGATACCAAGAGACCCAGTACTTC | CASSKGYQETQYF
NA | many | TRBJ2-1 | TRBV20-1 | TGCAGTGTCCCTAGCGTCCCATTTGGTGAGCAGTTCTTC | CSVPSVPFGEQFF
NA | NA | TRBJ2-1 | TRBV5-1 | TGCGCCAGCAGCTTGGAGGTAGAAAATAGGAATGAGCAGTTCTTC | CASSLEVENRNEQFF
NA | NA | TRBJ2-7 | TRBV20-1 | TGCAGTGCCCCCTCCGACAGCTCCTACGAGCAGTACTTC | CSAPSDSSYEQYF
NA | many | TRBJ2-5 | TRBV24-1 | TGTGCCACCAGTGATTTGGAAGCAGAGACCCAGTACTTC | CATSDLEAETQYF
NA | many | TRBJ1-6 | TRBV12-3/TRBV12-4 | TGTGCCAGCAGTTTTCCAGGGCCTAATTCACCCCTCCACTTT | CASSFPGPNSPLHF
TRBD1 | many | TRBJ2-1 | TRBV12-3/TRBV12-4 | TGTGCCAGCAGTTCCGCGACAGGGCCCAATGAGCAGTTCTTC | CASSSATGPNEQFF
TRBD2 | NA | TRBJ2-1 | TRBV6-1 | TGTGCCAGCAGTACCCCTCGACTAGCGGGAGGCTACAATGAGCAGTTCTTC | CASSTPRLAGGYNEQFF
NA | few | TRBJ1-5 | TRBV6-1 | TGTGCCAGCACCCCGGCAGGGGGCAATCAGCCCCAGCATTTT | CASTPAGGNQPQHF
TRBD2 | NA | TRBJ2-1 | TRBV20-1 | TGCAGTGCTGGGGCGGGTACTAGCGGGAGGAGATATGAGCAGTTCTTC | CSAGAGTSGRRYEQFF
NA | NA | TRBJ2-7 | TRBV7-9 | TGTGCCAGCAGTTCTTGGCAAGCCTACGAGCAGTACTTC | CASSSWQAYEQYF
TRBD2 | few | TRBJ2-5 | TRBV10-3 | TGTGCCATCGCTCTAGCGGGGCGGCTAGAGACCCAGTACTTC | CAIALAGRLETQYF
NA | many | TRBJ2-5 | TRBV12-3/TRBV12-4 | TGTGCCAGCAGTTTAGACGGGATCCAAGAGACCCAGTACTTC | CASSLDGIQETQYF